Shown below are 8 T cell receptor beta chains from a single sample sequenced in a study of T cell changes during pregnancy in multiple sclerosis. Produced via immunoSEQ multiplex PCR; TCRdb's table is partial and in-frame only. The sample lists under 95,000 clones, about 93% occurring once. The source material was peripheral blood, sampled in the second trimester of pregnancy. The receptor source for this set is a female donor in good health, enrolled as a control in a pregnancy study.

The rearrangement links TRBV5-1 to TRBJ2-3; D is unresolved. Germline CDR1 and CDR2: SGHRS and YFSETQ. V lost 0 bases and J 1 base, leaving 12 bases between the germline ends. The CDR3 length is 16 residues. CDR3 sequence reads: CASSLGRGLRTDTQYF. CDR3 sequence (DNA): TGCGCCAGCAGCTTGGGGAGAGGCCTTCGCACAGATACGCAGTATTTT.

The chain carries TRBV28 and TRBJ2-3; 15 bases map to TRBD2. V was clipped by 5 bases and J by 4 bases; unmatched bases: 13. The CDR3 runs 19 residues. CDR1 is MDHEN and CDR2 is SYDVKM in the germline V gene. This CDR3 reads CASSILSGLAGGFADTQYF. CDR3 DNA sequence: TGTGCCAGCAGTATCTTAAGTGGACTAGCGGGAGGGTTTGCAGATACGCAGTATTTT.

The chain uses TRBV6-1 and TRBJ2-1, with D possibly matching TRBD1 (5 bases). The germline V gene encodes CDR1 MNHNS and CDR2 SASEGT. The CDR3 totals 16 residues. Trimming pared 2 bases from V and 0 bases from J, leaving 11 bases between. The CDR3, as DNA: TGTGCCAGCAGTGAATGGGGCGGCAGCTCCTACAATGAGCAGTTCTTC. This codes for CASSEWGGSSYNEQFF.

The CDR3 DNA reads as TGTGCCAGCAGTTACATTGGGGGGTACACTGAAGCTTTCTTT. As protein: CASSYIGGYTEAFF. J is TRBJ1-1 and V is TRBV28; TRBD1 might be the D (5 bases). This CDR3 spans 14 amino acids. The germline V and J ends were trimmed by 4 bases and 3 bases, with 12 bases remaining between them. Germline CDR1 and CDR2: MDHEN and SYDVKM. The entire variable domain, with the rest obtained from reference TRBV28 and TRBJ1-1, is as follows: DVKVTQSSRYLVKRTGEKVFLECVQDMDHENMFWYRQDPGLGLRLIYFSYDVKMKEKGDIPEGYSVSREKKERFSLILESASTNQTSMYLCASSYIGGYTEAFFGQGTRLTVV.

This chain connects TRBV7-6 to TRBJ2-1; tentative D call: TRBD2 (6 bases). Trimming took 11 bases from V and 7 from J, leaving 15 bases between them. Per germline, CDR1 SGHVS and CDR2 FNYEAQ. There are 12 residues in the CDR3. CDR3 sequence: CAAGTYVNEQFF. The CDR3 nucleotides read TGTGCCGCCGGGACTTACGTGAATGAGCAGTTCTTC.

The rearrangement uses TRBV10-2 and TRBJ2-6; 13 nucleotides line up with TRBD2. Germline CDR1 is WSHSY and CDR2 is SAAADI. This CDR3 region has 18 residues. The V segment lost 1 base and the J segment 0 bases; nucleotides outside the gene matches: 0. The CDR3 region has the DNA TGCGCCAGCAGTGAGTGGACTAGCGGGAGCTCTGGGGCCAACGTCCTGACTTTC. Protein sequence: CASSEWTSGSSGANVLTF.

The V gene is TRBV19, the J gene TRBJ2-2; TRBD1 matches at 7 bases. With V trimmed by 9 bases and J by 2 bases, 6 bases remained unmatched. The CDR3 is 14 residues long. Per the germline V gene, CDR1 is LNHDA and CDR2 is SQIVND (reference sequence). DNA of the CDR3: TGTGCCAGCGGAACAGGGGTAAACACCGGGGAGCTGTTTTTT. Protein: CASGTGVNTGELFF.

In this sample, this clone turned up once. The chain has TRBV27 and TRBJ2-1; 11 bases map to TRBD2. Looked up from germline, CDR1 is MNHEY and CDR2 is SMNVEV (reference sequence). The V segment lost 6 bases and the J segment 6 bases; nucleotides outside the gene matches: 7. CDR3 size: 15 residues. CDR3 in DNA: TGTGCCAGCAGCCCCGGGACTAGCGGTAGCAATGAGCAGTTCTTC. It encodes CASSPGTSGSNEQFF.